This is a list of T cell receptor beta chains from one sample in a study of blood T cell repertoires in COVID-19. TCRdb's table, derived via immunoSEQ multiplex PCR, lists solely in-frame clones and lacks some. The sample has a few hundred thousand clones, roughly 91% seen once. Sequencing was performed on PBMCs or T cells enriched from blood (not recorded which). The receptors stem from a woman between 50 and 59 years old who had been exposed to COVID-19. Both conserved end residues are part of each CDR3. The D gene is left open where the match is weak. Clone size is given for some rows only: seen once, a few or many times, or a class if the clone is expanded.

size | J | D | V | CDR3 | DNA
once | TRBJ1-2 | . | TRBV30 | CAWNYIHGYTF | TGTGCCTGGAATTATATCCATGGCTACACCTTC
. | TRBJ1-1 | . | TRBV5-1 | CASSLPGNTEAFF | TGCGCCAGCAGCTTACCGGGAAACACTGAAGCTTTCTTT
. | TRBJ2-3 | TRBD1 | TRBV28 | CASSLPPGQGTDTQYF | TGTGCCAGCAGTTTACCGCCGGGACAGGGCACAGATACGCAGTATTTT
. | TRBJ1-2 | . | TRBV5-4 | CASSFDWDGYTF | TGTGCCAGCAGCTTTGACTGGGATGGCTACACCTTC
. | TRBJ2-7 | TRBD1 | TRBV5-1 | CASRRDSQIYEQYF | TGCGCCAGCAGGAGGGACAGCCAGATCTACGAGCAGTACTTC
. | TRBJ1-6 | . | TRBV30 | CAWTPGISSYNSPLHF | TGTGCCTGGACCCCAGGGATTAGCTCCTATAATTCACCCCTCCACTTT
. | TRBJ1-5 | . | TRBV20-1 | CSASRRTNQPQHF | TGCAGTGCTAGTCGGCGGACAAATCAGCCCCAGCATTTT
. | TRBJ2-1 | . | TRBV18 | CASSLGDSNEQFF | TGTGCCAGCTCCCTAGGGGATAGCAATGAGCAGTTCTTC
. | TRBJ2-1 | TRBD2 | TRBV4-1 | CASSSHSGGVIDEQFF | TGCGCCAGCAGCTCTCATAGCGGGGGGGTCATCGATGAGCAGTTCTTC
. | TRBJ2-2 | . | TRBV27 | CASSHGGPGELFF | TGTGCCAGCAGTCACGGGGGGCCCGGGGAGCTGTTTTTT
. | TRBJ1-6 | . | TRBV6-5 | CASRHGGDSPLHF | TGTGCCAGCAGACACGGGGGGGATTCACCCCTCCACTTT
. | TRBJ2-7 | TRBD1 | TRBV18 | CASSDRDRGLYEQYF | TGTGCCAGCTCAGACCGGGACAGGGGGCTCTACGAGCAGTACTTC
. | TRBJ2-6 | . | TRBV30 | CAWADKYSGANVLTF | TGTGCCTGGGCAGACAAGTACTCTGGGGCCAACGTCCTGACTTTC
. | TRBJ1-2 | TRBD1 | TRBV5-6 | CASSSIHGQGVRGYTF | TGTGCCAGCAGCTCGATCCACGGACAGGGAGTTAGGGGCTACACCTTC
. | TRBJ2-1 | . | TRBV3-1/TRBV3-2 | CASSQDKRSSYNEQFF | TGTGCCAGCAGCCAAGATAAGAGGAGCTCCTACAATGAGCAGTTCTTC
. | TRBJ2-3 | TRBD2 | TRBV4-2 | CASSQVWRGSTDTQYF | TGTGCCAGCAGCCAAGTCTGGCGGGGGTCCACAGATACGCAGTATTTT
. | TRBJ1-5 | TRBD1 | TRBV19 | CASSTTGGNQPQHF | TGTGCCAGTAGTACCACAGGGGGCAATCAGCCCCAGCATTTT
few | TRBJ1-1 | . | TRBV9 | CASSPAGGGTEAFF | TGTGCCAGCAGTCCGGCAGGCGGGGGCACTGAAGCTTTCTTT
. | TRBJ1-5 | . | TRBV28 | CASKEVGGNQPQHF | TGTGCCAGCAAGGAGGTAGGTGGCAATCAGCCCCAGCATTTT
. | TRBJ1-2 | . | TRBV19 | CASSFRNYGYTF | TGTGCCAGTAGTTTCAGAAACTATGGCTACACCTTC
. | TRBJ2-1 | TRBD1 | TRBV4-2 | CASSQGRLGGQGYNEQFF | TGTGCCAGCAGCCAAGGTAGGCTGGGGGGACAGGGATACAATGAGCAGTTCTTC
. | TRBJ1-2 | . | TRBV28 | CASSLGAEIGGYTF | TGTGCCAGCAGTTTGGGTGCGGAGATCGGGGGCTACACCTTC
. | TRBJ1-2 | . | TRBV7-9 | CASSSQYGYTF | TGTGCCAGCAGCTCCCAGTATGGCTACACCTTC